This note documents a single T cell receptor (beta chain) sequence. Libraries were prepared by immunoSEQ multiplex PCR; TCRdb keeps only in-frame clonotypes and omits some of them. The sample has fewer than 200,000 clones, roughly nine tenths seen once; the top ten hold 1.9%. The data derive from a study of blood T cell repertoires in COVID-19. Study at large: T cells, B-cell-depleted T cells, or PBMCs supplied cDNA or gDNA.

The CDR3 is 14 amino acids. V was clipped by 3 bases and J by 6 bases; unmatched bases: 4. Germline CDR1 and CDR2: SGHAT and FQNNGV. Sample: peripheral blood. This sequence originates from a man younger than 35 who had recovered from COVID-19. The gene calls are TRBV11-2 and TRBJ2-1, with 8 bases that match TRBD2. For the CDR3, the DNA is TGTGCCAGCAGCTTGGGACTAGATGGCAATGAGCAGTTCTTC. Its protein product is CASSLGLDGNEQFF. Full variable domain (missing parts from reference TRBV11-2 and TRBJ2-1): EAGVAQSPRYKIIEKRQSVAFWCNPISGHATLYWYQQILGQGPKLLIQFQNNGVVDDSQLPKDRFSAERLKGVDSTLKIQPAKLEDSAVYLCASSLGLDGNEQFFGPGTRLTVL.